This record concerns one T cell receptor (beta chain) sequence. The sample originates from a study of technical replicates of blood from several donors. Some clones are missing from TCRdb's copy, which holds only in-frame ones; the method was immunoSEQ multiplex PCR. This table has approximately 76,000 clones, 86% appearing once. Sequences were obtained from PBMCs. The clonotype comes from a human donor in good health. Some clones in this sample may be carry-over from other donors' samples.

The CDR3 sequence: CASSLVVAESSYEQYF. The DNA of the CDR3 is TGTGCCAGCAGCTTAGTAGTAGCGGAAAGCTCCTACGAGCAGTACTTC. The chain carries TRBV11-2 and TRBJ2-7; D possibly corresponds to TRBD2 (6 bases). This CDR3 spans 16 amino acids. Germline CDR1 is SGHAT and CDR2 is FQNNGV. V shed 1 base and J shed 0 bases, with 13 bases lying between them.